The 3 T cell receptor beta chains below come from one sample, sequenced in a study of shared clonotypes between healthy human individuals. Assay: immunoSEQ multiplex PCR; the TCRdb copy retains only in-frame clones and omits some. The table lists fewer than 850,000 clones, about 96% of them singletons. The naive CD8 population came from CD45RO-negative cells selected for CCR7, without terminally differentiated effector memory CD45RA+ cells. The specimen was naive CD8+ T cells sorted from blood. These receptors all come from a man aged 25 to 45 in good health.

The chain links TRBV19 to TRBJ2-7; 8 bases are shared with TRBD1. The CDR3 is made up of 14 amino acids. Trimming cost V 0 bases and J 5 bases; bases outside gene matches: 3. The germline V gene encodes CDR1 LNHDA and CDR2 SQIVND (reference sequence). The CDR3 region has the DNA TGTGCCAGTAGTATAGATTTGGGACAGGACGAGCAGTACTTC. Amino acids: CASSIDLGQDEQYF.

This chain uses TRBV2 with TRBJ2-2; D remains ambiguous. Trimming pared 9 bases from V and 4 bases from J, leaving 15 bases between. This CDR3 is built from 14 residues. Germline V gene lookup returns CDR1 SNHLY and CDR2 FYNNEI. This CDR3 is CASRASSATGELFF. The CDR3, as DNA: TGTGCCAGTAGGGCCTCCTCCGCCACCGGGGAGCTGTTTTTT.

The chain couples TRBV5-4 to TRBJ2-7, with 10 bases that match TRBD1. J lost 5 bases, V lost 4 bases, and 6 bases had no gene match. This CDR3 spans 14 amino acids. Germline CDR1 and CDR2: SGHNT and YYREEE (reference sequence). CDR3 loop: CASSPGQGGHEQYF. In DNA, the CDR3 is TGTGCCAGCAGCCCCGGACAGGGGGGCCACGAGCAGTACTTC.